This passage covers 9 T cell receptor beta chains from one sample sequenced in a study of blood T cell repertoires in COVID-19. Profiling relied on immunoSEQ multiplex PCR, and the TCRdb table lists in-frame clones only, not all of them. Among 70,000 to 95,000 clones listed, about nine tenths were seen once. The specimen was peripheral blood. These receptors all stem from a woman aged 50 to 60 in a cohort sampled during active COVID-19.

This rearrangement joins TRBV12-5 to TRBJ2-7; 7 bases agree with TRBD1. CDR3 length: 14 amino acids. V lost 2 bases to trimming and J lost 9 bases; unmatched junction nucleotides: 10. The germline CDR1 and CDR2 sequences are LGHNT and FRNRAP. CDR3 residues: CASGLTTGTVGQYF. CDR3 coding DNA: TGTGCTAGTGGTTTGACCACGGGGACAGTCGGGCAGTACTTC. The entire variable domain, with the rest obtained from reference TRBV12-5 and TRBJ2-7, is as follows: DARVTQTPRHKVTEMGQEVTMRCQPILGHNTVFWYRQTMMQGLELLAYFRNRAPLDDSGMPKDRFSAEMPDATLATLKIQPSEPRDSAVYFCASGLTTGTVGQYFGPGTRLTVT.

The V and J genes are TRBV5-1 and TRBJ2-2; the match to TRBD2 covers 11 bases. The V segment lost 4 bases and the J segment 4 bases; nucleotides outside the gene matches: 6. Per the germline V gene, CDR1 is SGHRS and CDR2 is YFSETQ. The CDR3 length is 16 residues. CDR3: CASSDTSGRSTGELFF. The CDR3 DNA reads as TGCGCCAGCAGCGATACTAGCGGGAGAAGCACCGGGGAGCTGTTTTTT.

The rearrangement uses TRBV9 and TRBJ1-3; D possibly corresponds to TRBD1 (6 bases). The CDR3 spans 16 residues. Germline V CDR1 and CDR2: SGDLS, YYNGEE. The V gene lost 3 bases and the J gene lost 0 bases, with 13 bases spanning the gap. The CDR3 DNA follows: TGTGCCAGCAGCGCCCGACAGGATTTCTCTGGAAACACCATATATTTT. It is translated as CASSARQDFSGNTIYF.

Here the CDR3 reads CASSYSSVAAGELFF. Written as DNA, the CDR3 is TGTGCCAGCAGTTACTCATCCGTGGCCGCCGGGGAGCTGTTTTTT. This chain joins TRBV6-6 and TRBJ2-2; no firm D call. V lost 0 bases, J lost 6 bases, and 11 bases lay in between. This CDR3 contains 15 residues. CDR1 and CDR2 from the germline V gene are MNHNY and SVGAGI (reference sequence).

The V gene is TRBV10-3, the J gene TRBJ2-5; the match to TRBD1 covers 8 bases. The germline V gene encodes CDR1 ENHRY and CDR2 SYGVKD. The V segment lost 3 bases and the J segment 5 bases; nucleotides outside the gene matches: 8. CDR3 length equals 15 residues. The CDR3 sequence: CAISESGGAMETQYF. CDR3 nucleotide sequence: TGTGCCATCAGTGAATCAGGGGGCGCAATGGAGACCCAGTACTTC.

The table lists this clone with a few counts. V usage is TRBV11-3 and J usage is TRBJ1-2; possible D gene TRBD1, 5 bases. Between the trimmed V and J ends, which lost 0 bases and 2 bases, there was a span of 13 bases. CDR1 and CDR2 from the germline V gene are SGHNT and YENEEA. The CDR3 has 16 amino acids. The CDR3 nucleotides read TGTGCCAGCAGCTTAGAAGGGCGGGACGGAAACTATGGCTACACCTTC. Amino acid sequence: CASSLEGRDGNYGYTF. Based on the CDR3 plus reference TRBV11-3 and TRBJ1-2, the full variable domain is EAGVVQSPRYKIIEKKQPVAFWCNPISGHNTLYWYLQNLGQGPELLIRYENEEAVDDSQLPKDRFSAERLKGVDSTLKIQPAELGDSAVYLCASSLEGRDGNYGYTFGSGTRLTVV.

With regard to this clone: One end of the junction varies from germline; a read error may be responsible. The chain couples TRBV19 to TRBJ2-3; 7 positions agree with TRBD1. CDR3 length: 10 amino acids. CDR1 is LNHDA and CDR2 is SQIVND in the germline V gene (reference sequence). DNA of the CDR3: TGTGCCATGAGGACAGGTACGCAGTATTTT. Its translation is CAMRTGTQYF.

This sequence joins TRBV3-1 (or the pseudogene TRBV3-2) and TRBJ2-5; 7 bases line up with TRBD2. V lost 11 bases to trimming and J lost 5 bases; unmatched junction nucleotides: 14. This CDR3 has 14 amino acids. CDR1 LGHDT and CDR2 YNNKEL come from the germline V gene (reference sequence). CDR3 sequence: CASSSGRLMETQYF. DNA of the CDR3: TGTGCCTCTTCTAGCGGAAGACTTATGGAGACCCAGTACTTC.

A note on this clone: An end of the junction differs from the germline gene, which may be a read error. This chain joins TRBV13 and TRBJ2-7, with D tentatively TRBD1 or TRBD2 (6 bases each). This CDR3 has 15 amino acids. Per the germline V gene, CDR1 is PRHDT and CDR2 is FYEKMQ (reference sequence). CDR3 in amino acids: CASSIGQLGGDEQYF. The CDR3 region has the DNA TGTGCCAGCAGCATAGGACAGCTAGGAGGGGACGAGCAGTACTTC.